This TCR beta chain was recovered during a study of blood T cell repertoires in COVID-19 (dated by TCRdb to the early 2020s). Describing the broader study: The collaborator samples originated in the United States, Italy and Spain and spanned the acute and convalescent phases of COVID-19. The prospective study material was composed of cDNA or gDNA derived from T cells, B-cell-depleted T cells, or PBMCs. Subjects who had been exposed to COVID-19, were actively infected with it, or had recovered from it provided the deeply sampled blood TCRbeta repertoires that made up the dataset. The repertoires were released in a freely available public database intended as a resource for research on the immune response to SARS-CoV-2. The samples were drawn from the first 160 participants of the ongoing ImmuneRACE study and from some 1,300 subjects provided by 6 global collaborators. The sample metadata nearly always contained a de-identified subject ID, COVID-19 status, age in years and sex. Where available, HLA class I and class II types were obtained from metadata supplied by the sample provider rather than from assay-based typing. The study at large found these results: The amount of clinical and demographic metadata varied by source and participant and was provided uncurated.

TCRbeta CDR3 regions were amplified from genomic DNA by means of the immunoSEQ Assay, a bias-controlled multiplex PCR. The original methods were these. The number of nucleated cells in each sample was estimated by amplification of reference gene primers within the assay. Sequence reads were collapsed and filtered to measure the absolute abundance of every unique TCRbeta CDR3 rearrangement. For each sample, productive Simpson clonality was calculated by taking the square root of Simpson's diversity index across productive rearrangements. Drawn from immuneACCESS, this table holds only the in-frame rearrangements with V and J called that TCRdb kept. Clones are partly lost; checked studies trace under half to an unresolved V gene and leave the rest unexplained. V, J and clone size are taken as reported in that table, and D and trimming were inferred from the DNA itself. The sample yields approximately 200,000 clones; approximately 90% were counted once. The ten largest clones capture around 1.9% of the sample.

As regards this clone: The antigen it binds to is not known. It has no much larger one-base neighbor in the sample; base qualities were not kept.

Collaborating institutions collected whole blood in K2EDTA tubes following their own protocols. For TCRbeta analysis, collaborator samples were shipped as frozen whole blood, as isolated PBMCs, or as DNA extracted from either sample type. Including the terminal cysteine and phenylalanine, the CDR3 comprises 14 residues. This entry keeps only the CDR3 DNA: 42 bases, framed from base 1. Per the germline V gene, LGHNA is the CDR1 and YSLEER is the CDR2. V is cut by 1 base and J by 4 bases, and the space between the germline ends is 10 bases. Sequencing input: peripheral blood. This receptor chain uses TRBV4-3 and TRBJ1-1; the D gene is possibly TRBD1, with 5 bases matching. This clonotype was obtained from a man between 65 and 85 years old with active or convalescent COVID-19. The DNA sequence reads TGCGCCAGCAGCCAAGCCGGGGGACTCACTGAAGCTTTCTTT. Its coded protein is CASSQAGGLTEAFF.